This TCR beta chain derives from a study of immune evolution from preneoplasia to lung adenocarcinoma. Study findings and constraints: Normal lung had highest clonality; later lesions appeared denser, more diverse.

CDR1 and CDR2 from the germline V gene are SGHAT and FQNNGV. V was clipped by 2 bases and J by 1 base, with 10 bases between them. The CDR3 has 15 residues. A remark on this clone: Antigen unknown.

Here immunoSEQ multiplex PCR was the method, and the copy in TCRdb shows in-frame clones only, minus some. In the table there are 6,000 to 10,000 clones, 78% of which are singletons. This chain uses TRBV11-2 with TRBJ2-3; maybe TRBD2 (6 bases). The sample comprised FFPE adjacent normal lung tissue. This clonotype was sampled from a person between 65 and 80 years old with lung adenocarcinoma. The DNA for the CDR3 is TGTGCCAGCAGCTTATACGGGAGCCGCACAGATACGCAGTATTTT. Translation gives CASSLYGSRTDTQYF.